This paragraph reports one TCR beta chain. This receptor's antigen is unknown. Per-nucleotide qualities are absent, and no much larger clonotype sits a single base away. The sample comes from a study of shared clonotypes between healthy human individuals (dated by TCRdb to 2018 to 2021). Regarding the study in general: Three men and two women, aged 18 to 49 years, made up the cohort. For each donor, CD4 naive and CD4 memory were each given three plates, CD8 naive was given two plates, and CD8 memory was given one plate. The study deeply sequenced blood TCR repertoires of several healthy adults to estimate repertoire size and the extent of clonotype sharing between individuals. Libraries were prepared and TCR repertoires were sequenced by different laboratories using diverse techniques, in order to increase sequencing depth and limit assay-specific biases. Leukapheresis yielded between about 0.85 and 10 billion PBMCs per donor.

Findings and caveats that apply to the study as a whole: Naive subsets generally had larger estimated clonotype richness than memory subsets. The small number of donors limited the genetic and exposure-history diversity represented. Sampling was restricted to blood, and TCR repertoires in tissues likely differ from the TCR repertoires found in blood. Even with the large sequencing depth, rarefaction of the sorted-subset datasets indicated that sequencing was incomplete. Sharing across a few donors was observed for approximately 5% of naive CD4, less than 4% of naive CD8, about 2.5% of memory CD4, and roughly 0.4% of memory CD8 clonotypes. Compared with non-shared clonotypes, clonotypes shared by all four sorted-subset donors had higher generation probabilities. Based on pairwise subsampling, the degree of clonotype sharing among donors was expected to be affected by sequencing depth.

Using the deep immunoSEQ assay, TCR CDR3 regions were amplified from genomic DNA by multiplex PCR. For each cell subset, the extracted genomic DNA was distributed evenly across all wells of several immunoSEQ 96-well plates, and each plate served as one replicate. For sorted subsets, about 210 ng of genomic DNA, equivalent to 30,000 or so T cell genomes, went into each replicate PCR. The purified libraries were quantified using a Qubit 3.0 fluorometer, sized with a Bioanalyzer 2100, and then quantified again using the KAPA Library Quantification kit. Each immunoSEQ 96-well plate was sequenced on its own single-read 150-cycle Illumina NextSeq 550 flow cell. The source study handled its data this way. The immunoSEQ output contained only junctional sequences without quality scores, so filtering could not match that applied to full-length reads. To assign V/J genes and CDR3, sequences were annotated using PyIR, a Python wrapper for IgBLAST v1.9, with IMGT germline references. Any read was removed if the V/J assignment was weak (E-value above 1e-6), the CDR3 was missing, or the read contained stop codons, out-of-frame junctions, or ambiguous translated residues. V3J clonotypes were defined by identical inferred V gene, J gene, and CDR3 amino acid sequence. To compute the percentage overlap between repertoires, the number of shared unique clonotypes was divided by the size of the smaller repertoire. RTK rarefaction, the Chao1 estimator, and Recon v2.1 estimates of unobserved clonotypes were used to assess repertoire richness. For all TCRbeta clonotypes obtained by the gDNA method from a few donors, generation probabilities were computed with OLGA. The table comes from immuneACCESS by way of TCRdb, which keeps in-frame sequences with V and J called. Part of the clones is missing from these tables; in studies checked, under half for an unresolved V gene and the rest for unknown reasons. Clone size and the V and J calls come from that table; the DNA yielded D and trimming. The sample records 2 million to 2.5 million clones, around 95% of which are singletons. Over 0.1% of the sample belongs to the ten largest clones.

Healthy HIV-negative adults with no recently reported acute infections or vaccinations were included as donors. Only Caucasian adults living in Nashville, Tennessee, USA were represented among the donors. CD4+ T cells were enriched through magnetic negative selection, after which naive cells were positively selected on CD45RA and the remaining negative fraction served as the memory subset. Blood was collected by leukapheresis, and PBMCs were isolated by Ficoll-Histopaque density gradient centrifugation and then cryopreserved in liquid nitrogen vapor phase. Purity and quantity of every magnetically sorted T cell population were checked by analytical flow cytometry. Genomic DNA was isolated from each sorted fraction and quantified by UV absorbance on a Nanodrop 2000c. Reading the germline V gene gives CDR1 MNHNS and CDR2 SASEGT. Trimming takes 4 bases from V and 9 bases from J, and the germline ends sit 13 bases apart. The CDR3 goes from the cysteine to the phenylalanine over 14 residues. Just CDR3 DNA is preserved here, 42 bases in frame from base 1.

The material sequenced was naive CD4+ T cells sorted from blood. In the paper's terms, the cell subset or site label means: CD45RA+ positively selected. The receptor was isolated from a man aged 18 to 29 in good health. Recombination linked TRBV6-1 to TRBJ1-6, with a weak D call of TRBD1 (5 bases match). The CDR3 reads as follows: CASSAGLGGSPLHF. The nucleotide sequence reads TGTGCCAGCAGTGCTGGGCTTGGGGGTTCACCCCTCCACTTT.